Listed below are T cell receptor beta chains from one sample, sequenced in a study of blood T cell repertoires in COVID-19. Sequenced by immunoSEQ multiplex PCR; TCRdb stores in-frame clones only, minus some. The data hold under 500,000 clones, with 70% to 90% observed a single time. The sequenced sample was PBMCs or T cells enriched from blood (not recorded which). These receptor sequences come from a woman aged 18-29 years with acute COVID-19. CDR3s include the opening cysteine and the closing phenylalanine or tryptophan. The D gene is left open where the match is weak. Expanded clones get a size class; other rows say once, few or many, or leave the size out.

abundance: NA; len: 16; d_gene: TRBD2; v_gene: TRBV5-4; j_gene: TRBJ2-7; CDR3aa: CASSPSGGGALGEQYF; CDR3nt: TGTGCCAGCAGCCCGTCGGGCGGGGGGGCGCTGGGCGAGCAGTACTTC
abundance: NA; len: 15; d_gene: TRBD2; v_gene: TRBV28; j_gene: TRBJ2-7; CDR3aa: CASSFSGMLPYEQYF; CDR3nt: TGTGCCAGCAGCTTTAGCGGGATGTTGCCCTACGAGCAGTACTTC
abundance: few; len: 14; d_gene: TRBD1; v_gene: TRBV9; j_gene: TRBJ1-2; CDR3aa: CASTSGGGGYGYTF; CDR3nt: TGTGCCAGCACCTCAGGGGGTGGGGGCTATGGCTACACCTTC
abundance: NA; len: 16; d_gene: TRBD1; v_gene: TRBV5-1; j_gene: TRBJ1-2; CDR3aa: CASSPRPTGGNYGYTF; CDR3nt: TGCGCCAGCAGCCCGCGACCGACAGGGGGCAACTATGGCTACACCTTC
abundance: NA; len: 14; d_gene: NA; v_gene: TRBV7-2; j_gene: TRBJ2-1; CDR3aa: CASSLAGTRYEQFF; CDR3nt: TGTGCCAGCAGCTTAGCTGGCACTAGATACGAGCAGTTCTTC
abundance: NA; len: 16; d_gene: TRBD2; v_gene: TRBV4-2; j_gene: TRBJ2-5; CDR3aa: CASSPRTSGDQETQYF; CDR3nt: TGTGCCAGCAGCCCGCGGACTAGCGGGGATCAAGAGACCCAGTACTTC
abundance: NA; len: 14; d_gene: NA; v_gene: TRBV19; j_gene: TRBJ1-5; CDR3aa: CASSLTASNQPQHF; CDR3nt: TGTGCCAGTAGTCTGACAGCTAGCAATCAGCCCCAGCATTTT
abundance: once; len: 14; d_gene: TRBD2; v_gene: TRBV3-1/TRBV3-2; j_gene: TRBJ2-3; CDR3aa: CASSQGGSGSTQYF; CDR3nt: TGTGCCAGCAGCCAAGGAGGGAGCGGGAGTACGCAGTATTTT
abundance: NA; len: 15; d_gene: NA; v_gene: TRBV2; j_gene: TRBJ1-1; CDR3aa: CASSENAGGNTEAFF; CDR3nt: TGTGCCAGCAGTGAAAACGCGGGCGGGAACACTGAAGCTTTCTTT
abundance: NA; len: 14; d_gene: NA; v_gene: TRBV15; j_gene: TRBJ2-3; CDR3aa: CATSRDRATDTQYF; CDR3nt: TGTGCCACCAGCAGAGACAGGGCCACAGATACGCAGTATTTT
abundance: NA; len: 13; d_gene: NA; v_gene: TRBV27; j_gene: TRBJ1-5; CDR3aa: CASSPMEGQPQHF; CDR3nt: TGTGCCAGCAGCCCCATGGAGGGACAGCCCCAGCATTTT
abundance: NA; len: 15; d_gene: NA; v_gene: TRBV11-2; j_gene: TRBJ2-7; CDR3aa: CASSLEGRLSYEQYF; CDR3nt: TGTGCCAGCAGCTTAGAAGGCAGGTTGTCCTACGAGCAGTACTTC
abundance: NA; len: 13; d_gene: TRBD1; v_gene: TRBV3-1/TRBV3-2; j_gene: TRBJ1-2; CDR3aa: CASSQGQAPFSTF; CDR3nt: TGTGCCAGCAGCCAGGGACAGGCCCCGTTTAGTACCTTC
abundance: NA; len: 16; d_gene: NA; v_gene: TRBV7-8; j_gene: TRBJ1-5; CDR3aa: CASSLEGGARSQPQHF; CDR3nt: TGTGCCAGCAGCTTAGAAGGGGGAGCAAGGTCTCAGCCCCAGCATTTT
abundance: NA; len: 17; d_gene: TRBD2; v_gene: TRBV28; j_gene: TRBJ2-3; CDR3aa: CASSSSGLAAPTDTQYF; CDR3nt: TGTGCCAGCAGTTCCTCGGGACTAGCGGCCCCCACAGATACGCAGTATTTT
abundance: NA; len: 12; d_gene: NA; v_gene: TRBV21-1; j_gene: TRBJ2-1; CDR3aa: CASSQVGQGEFF; CDR3nt: TGTGCCAGCAGCCAAGTAGGACAGGGTGAGTTCTTC
abundance: NA; len: 14; d_gene: TRBD1; v_gene: TRBV4-3; j_gene: TRBJ2-5; CDR3aa: CASSQADRGGTQYF; CDR3nt: TGCGCCAGCAGCCAAGCTGACAGGGGAGGGACCCAGTACTTC
abundance: few; len: 14; d_gene: NA; v_gene: TRBV2; j_gene: TRBJ2-6; CDR3aa: CASSESSGANVLTF; CDR3nt: TGTGCCAGCAGTGAGAGCTCTGGGGCCAACGTCCTGACTTTC
abundance: NA; len: 14; d_gene: NA; v_gene: TRBV11-2; j_gene: TRBJ2-7; CDR3aa: CASSLISGSYEQYF; CDR3nt: TGTGCCAGCAGCTTAATCTCAGGGTCCTACGAGCAGTACTTC
abundance: NA; len: 16; d_gene: TRBD2; v_gene: TRBV9; j_gene: TRBJ2-3; CDR3aa: CASSVGAGERADTQYF; CDR3nt: TGTGCCAGCAGCGTAGGAGCGGGGGAACGCGCAGATACGCAGTATTTT
abundance: NA; len: 14; d_gene: TRBD1; v_gene: TRBV3-1/TRBV3-2; j_gene: TRBJ1-2; CDR3aa: CASSQGQGAGGYTF; CDR3nt: TGTGCCAGCAGCCAAGGACAGGGGGCTGGTGGCTACACCTTC
abundance: NA; len: 12; d_gene: NA; v_gene: TRBV6-5; j_gene: TRBJ1-3; CDR3aa: CASSPGGNTIYF; CDR3nt: TGTGCCAGCAGTCCGGGGGGAAACACCATATATTTT
abundance: once; len: 15; d_gene: NA; v_gene: TRBV4-1; j_gene: TRBJ1-1; CDR3aa: CASSQDLYPGTEAFF; CDR3nt: TGCGCCAGCAGCCAAGATTTGTACCCGGGGACTGAAGCTTTCTTT
abundance: NA; len: 17; d_gene: TRBD2; v_gene: TRBV15; j_gene: TRBJ2-1; CDR3aa: CATSRNLGLTGYNEQFF; CDR3nt: TGTGCCACCAGCAGAAATTTGGGACTAACAGGCTACAATGAGCAGTTCTTC
abundance: NA; len: 13; d_gene: NA; v_gene: TRBV5-8; j_gene: TRBJ1-2; CDR3aa: CASRFSWTGGYTF; CDR3nt: TGTGCCAGCAGATTCAGCTGGACGGGGGGCTACACCTTC
abundance: NA; len: 15; d_gene: NA; v_gene: TRBV2; j_gene: TRBJ1-5; CDR3aa: CASSEGAGSNQPQHF; CDR3nt: TGTGCCAGCAGTGAAGGGGCAGGTAGCAATCAGCCCCAGCATTTT
abundance: NA; len: 17; d_gene: NA; v_gene: TRBV18; j_gene: TRBJ2-4; CDR3aa: CASSPRLTGSYKNIQYF; CDR3nt: TGTGCCAGCTCACCACGTTTAACAGGGTCTTACAAAAACATTCAGTACTTC
abundance: NA; len: 15; d_gene: NA; v_gene: TRBV19; j_gene: TRBJ1-2; CDR3aa: CASTDLRGTVYGYTF; CDR3nt: TGTGCCAGTACTGACTTGAGGGGGACGGTCTATGGCTACACCTTC
abundance: few; len: 15; d_gene: TRBD1; v_gene: TRBV12-5; j_gene: TRBJ1-2; CDR3aa: CASGAEAGGNYGYTF; CDR3nt: TGTGCTAGTGGGGCAGAAGCAGGGGGGAACTATGGCTACACCTTC
abundance: NA; len: 15; d_gene: TRBD1; v_gene: TRBV6-5; j_gene: TRBJ1-6; CDR3aa: CASSYEGTVTSPLHF; CDR3nt: TGTGCCAGCAGTTACGAGGGGACAGTAACTTCACCCCTCCACTTT
abundance: NA; len: 16; d_gene: TRBD1; v_gene: TRBV18; j_gene: TRBJ1-2; CDR3aa: CASSLLGTGGFSGYTF; CDR3nt: TGTGCCAGCTCACTCTTGGGGACAGGGGGCTTTTCTGGCTACACCTTC
abundance: NA; len: 15; d_gene: TRBD1; v_gene: TRBV5-4; j_gene: TRBJ1-6; CDR3aa: CASSLGGQGNSPLHF; CDR3nt: TGTGCCAGCAGCTTGGGGGGACAGGGAAATTCACCCCTCCACTTT
abundance: NA; len: 13; d_gene: NA; v_gene: TRBV9; j_gene: TRBJ1-2; CDR3aa: CASSPTGSYGYTF; CDR3nt: TGTGCCAGCAGCCCAACAGGCTCCTATGGCTACACCTTC
abundance: NA; len: 15; d_gene: NA; v_gene: TRBV10-1; j_gene: TRBJ2-7; CDR3aa: CASSESSSGSYEQYF; CDR3nt: TGCGCCAGCAGTGAGTCAAGTAGCGGCTCCTACGAGCAGTACTTC
abundance: NA; len: 17; d_gene: TRBD1; v_gene: TRBV7-9; j_gene: TRBJ1-3; CDR3aa: CASSLVAGTDSGNTIYF; CDR3nt: TGTGCCAGCAGCTTAGTCGCGGGGACAGACTCTGGAAACACCATATATTTT
abundance: NA; len: 17; d_gene: TRBD1; v_gene: TRBV19; j_gene: TRBJ2-5; CDR3aa: CASSIDRRLGQKETQYF; CDR3nt: TGTGCCAGTAGTATAGATCGAAGATTGGGACAGAAAGAGACCCAGTACTTC
abundance: NA; len: 14; d_gene: TRBD1; v_gene: TRBV6-5; j_gene: TRBJ1-2; CDR3aa: CASSYLTGPDGYTF; CDR3nt: TGTGCCAGCAGTTACCTGACAGGGCCGGACGGCTACACCTTC
abundance: NA; len: 14; d_gene: NA; v_gene: TRBV2; j_gene: TRBJ2-2; CDR3aa: CASSGTTHTGELFF; CDR3nt: TGTGCCAGCAGTGGGACTACCCACACCGGGGAGCTGTTTTTT
abundance: NA; len: 14; d_gene: TRBD1; v_gene: TRBV19; j_gene: TRBJ2-7; CDR3aa: CASSPRQGGDEQYF; CDR3nt: TGTGCCAGTAGTCCCCGACAGGGGGGGGACGAGCAGTACTTC
abundance: NA; len: 12; d_gene: NA; v_gene: TRBV28; j_gene: TRBJ1-1; CDR3aa: CASSSGDSEAFF; CDR3nt: TGTGCCAGCAGTTCGGGGGACTCTGAAGCTTTCTTT
abundance: NA; len: 14; d_gene: NA; v_gene: TRBV18; j_gene: TRBJ1-1; CDR3aa: CASSRAGKDTEAFF; CDR3nt: TGTGCCAGCTCACGGGCAGGAAAAGACACTGAAGCTTTCTTT
abundance: NA; len: 15; d_gene: NA; v_gene: TRBV11-2; j_gene: TRBJ2-2; CDR3aa: CASSLERGNTGELFF; CDR3nt: TGTGCCAGCAGCTTAGAAAGGGGGAACACCGGGGAGCTGTTTTTT
abundance: once; len: 12; d_gene: NA; v_gene: TRBV20-1; j_gene: TRBJ2-5; CDR3aa: CSASLGGMTQYF; CDR3nt: TGCAGTGCTAGTCTCGGGGGAATGACCCAGTACTTC
abundance: NA; len: 13; d_gene: TRBD1; v_gene: TRBV10-1; j_gene: TRBJ2-7; CDR3aa: CASSEDRVGEQYF; CDR3nt: TGCGCCAGCAGTGAGGACAGGGTGGGAGAGCAGTACTTC
abundance: NA; len: 16; d_gene: NA; v_gene: TRBV6-2/TRBV6-3; j_gene: TRBJ2-2; CDR3aa: CASSTSSRPNTGELFF; CDR3nt: TGTGCCAGCAGCACTAGTAGCCGACCGAACACCGGGGAGCTGTTTTTT
abundance: NA; len: 12; d_gene: NA; v_gene: TRBV12-3/TRBV12-4; j_gene: TRBJ2-3; CDR3aa: CASSFSRDTQYF; CDR3nt: TGTGCCAGCAGTTTTTCTAGAGATACGCAGTATTTT
abundance: NA; len: 12; d_gene: NA; v_gene: TRBV19; j_gene: TRBJ1-5; CDR3aa: CASSLINQPQHF; CDR3nt: TGTGCCAGTAGCCTTATAAATCAGCCCCAGCATTTT
abundance: NA; len: 19; d_gene: NA; v_gene: TRBV18; j_gene: TRBJ2-2; CDR3aa: CASSPLVSRTGPHTGELFF; CDR3nt: TGTGCCAGCTCACCACTCGTATCTAGAACAGGTCCACACACCGGGGAGCTGTTTTTT
abundance: NA; len: 15; d_gene: TRBD2; v_gene: TRBV6-5; j_gene: TRBJ2-7; CDR3aa: CASRVDSGSPYEQYF; CDR3nt: TGTGCCAGCAGGGTGGATAGCGGGAGCCCCTACGAGCAGTACTTC
abundance: NA; len: 15; d_gene: TRBD1; v_gene: TRBV10-2; j_gene: TRBJ1-6; CDR3aa: CASKRDRGFDSPLHF; CDR3nt: TGCGCCAGCAAAAGGGACAGGGGCTTTGATTCACCCCTCCACTTT
abundance: NA; len: 15; d_gene: NA; v_gene: TRBV4-1; j_gene: TRBJ2-3; CDR3aa: CASSQDLRITDTQYF; CDR3nt: TGCGCCAGCAGCCAAGATTTGCGGATTACAGATACGCAGTATTTT
abundance: NA; len: 12; d_gene: NA; v_gene: TRBV10-2; j_gene: TRBJ1-2; CDR3aa: CASSETGTGYTF; CDR3nt: TGCGCCAGCAGTGAGACAGGGACGGGCTACACCTTC
abundance: NA; len: 16; d_gene: NA; v_gene: TRBV24-1; j_gene: TRBJ2-3; CDR3aa: CATRIVYRISTDTQYF; CDR3nt: TGTGCCACCAGAATCGTATACAGAATAAGTACAGATACGCAGTATTTT
abundance: once; len: 16; d_gene: TRBD1; v_gene: TRBV5-1; j_gene: TRBJ2-7; CDR3aa: CASSLGATGAAYEQYF; CDR3nt: TGCGCCAGCAGCTTGGGGGCGACAGGGGCCGCCTACGAGCAGTACTTC
abundance: once; len: 14; d_gene: TRBD2; v_gene: TRBV9; j_gene: TRBJ2-3; CDR3aa: CASDPGLATDTQYF; CDR3nt: TGTGCCAGTGATCCGGGACTAGCGACAGATACGCAGTATTTT
abundance: NA; len: 14; d_gene: NA; v_gene: TRBV5-4; j_gene: TRBJ1-1; CDR3aa: CASSLIDREEVAFF; CDR3nt: TGTGCCAGCAGCTTGATCGACCGGGAAGAAGTGGCTTTCTTT
abundance: NA; len: 14; d_gene: TRBD1; v_gene: TRBV10-1; j_gene: TRBJ2-7; CDR3aa: CATRPGQGSYEQYF; CDR3nt: TGCGCCACCCGACCGGGACAGGGATCCTACGAGCAGTACTTC
abundance: NA; len: 14; d_gene: TRBD1; v_gene: TRBV11-2; j_gene: TRBJ1-6; CDR3aa: CASSPGQGNSPLHF; CDR3nt: TGTGCCAGCAGCCCCGGACAGGGCAATTCACCCCTCCACTTT
abundance: NA; len: 14; d_gene: NA; v_gene: TRBV10-2; j_gene: TRBJ1-1; CDR3aa: CASRSTGGNTEAFF; CDR3nt: TGCGCCAGCAGATCGACGGGGGGGAACACTGAAGCTTTCTTT
abundance: few; len: 12; d_gene: NA; v_gene: TRBV29-1; j_gene: TRBJ1-5; CDR3aa: CSVGGINQPQHF; CDR3nt: TGCAGCGTGGGAGGGATAAATCAGCCCCAGCATTTT